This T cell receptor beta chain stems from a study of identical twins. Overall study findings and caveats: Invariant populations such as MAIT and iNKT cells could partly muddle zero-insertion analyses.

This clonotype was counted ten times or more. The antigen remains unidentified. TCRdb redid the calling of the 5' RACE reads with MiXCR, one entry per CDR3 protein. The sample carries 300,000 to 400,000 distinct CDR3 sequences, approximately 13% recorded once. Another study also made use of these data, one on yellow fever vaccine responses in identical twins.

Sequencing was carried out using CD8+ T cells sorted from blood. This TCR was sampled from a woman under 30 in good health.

CDR3 nucleotides: TGCAGTGCTGGGGGGGGGGTTCAGCCCCAGCATTTT. Protein: CSAGGGVQPQHF. The V and J genes are TRBV20-1 and TRBJ1-5; D is perhaps TRBD1 (5 bases). Germline V CDR1 and CDR2: DFQATT, SNEGSKA (reference sequence). V dropped 5 bases and J dropped 6 bases, with 11 bases sitting between them. CDR3 length: 12 amino acids.